One and the same sample provided the 2 T cell receptor beta chains below, sequenced in a study of CD4 T cells in relation to SARS-CoV-2 and coronaviruses. The unexposed donors gave CD4+ T cells in about 2011-2018, prior to COVID-19. Isolation of CD4+ T cells took place after approximately eleven days in culture. The repertoire was sequenced with immunoSEQ multiplex PCR; TCRdb's copy has only in-frame clones and lacks some. This table has about 29,000 clones, around 84% appearing once. Their cognate antigens are unknown. Input material: CD4+ T cells from PBMCs, cultured in vitro. These receptor sequences come from a human donor in good health.

Notes on this clone: The junction shows a germline mismatch at one end, possibly a read error. The chain carries TRBV6-1 and TRBJ1-3; D possibly corresponds to TRBD1 (6 bases). The CDR3 length is 14 residues. Per germline, CDR1 MNHNS and CDR2 SASEGT. This CDR3 is CASREGGSGNTIYF. The CDR3, as DNA: TGTGCCAGCAGGGAAGGGGGTTCTGGAAACACCATATATTTT.

This clone showed up just a few times. The V and J genes are TRBV2 and TRBJ2-5, with 8 bases identical to TRBD2. Germline V gives CDR1 SNHLY, CDR2 FYNNEI. The CDR3 runs to 13 residues. With 6 bases clipped from V and 5 bases from J, the junction kept 5 bases outside the gene matches. CDR3: CASSRGGRETQYF. The CDR3 DNA sequence: TGTGCCAGCAGCCGGGGGGGCCGGGAGACCCAGTACTTC.